The clone carrying this TCR beta chain was seen only a few times. Its target is unknown. The entry originates in a study of regulatory T cells in long-lasting Graves disease. Study-wide results and caveats: Those with persistent Graves' had less TCR diversity than newly diagnosed patients. Persistent disease exhibited a predilection for TRBV28, TRBJ1-2 and TRBJ2-5.

The sample's time point: persistent/refractory GD, antithyroid drugs over 5 years with positive TRAb. Preparation of the TCR library used RNA extracted from PBMCs. The patients included were those that came from an endocrinology department in Xi'an, China. The CDR3 loop spans 13 amino acids. Trimming took 5 bases from V and 7 from J, leaving 15 bases between them. Per the germline V gene, CDR1 is SEHNR and CDR2 is FQNEAQ (reference sequence). According to the study, TCR beta libraries were built with iRepertoire HTBI primers and CDR3-region Arm-PCR. Each CDR3 protein is one row after TCRdb ran MiXCR on the multiplex PCR reads. The table has 400,000 to 500,000 distinct CDR3 sequences, around 20% seen once.

The sample consisted of peripheral blood mononuclear cells (PBMCs), taken when the disease was refractory, from a patient treated with antithyroid drugs. The chain uses TRBV7-9 and TRBJ2-7; D remains unclear. This TCR was sampled from a female donor with Graves disease. In DNA, the CDR3 is TGTGCCAGCAGCATGGACCCGGCTGAAGAGCAGTACTTC. It encodes CASSMDPAEEQYF.